This TCR beta chain originates from a study of Ad26.COV2.S vaccination and SARS-CoV-2 variants. Background on the study: Donor was one of the participants in the Ad26.COV2.S arm of the COV1001 trial.

The protocol was immunoSEQ multiplex PCR, while the TCRdb copy is restricted to in-frame clones and leaves out a portion. The data show roughly 420,000 clones, roughly 90% seen once. There are 13 residues in the CDR3. Germline-derived CDR1 and CDR2 are SNHLY and FYNNEI. With V trimmed by 11 bases and J by 7 bases, 6 bases remained unmatched. A single count supports this clone. Treatment in this sample: 15 to 20 received Ad26.COV2.S at low or high dose, single or two shots; a few received placebo; per-sample allocation not given. Sampling was done on day 63 after the first vaccine or placebo injection.

The specimen was peripheral blood, collected in a trial of Ad26.COV2.S vaccine versus placebo. The chain is built from TRBV2 and TRBJ1-6, with 9 bases that match TRBD1. This TCR was sampled from a person between 18 and 65 years old who received the Ad26.COV2.S COVID-19 vaccine or a placebo. The chain's CDR3 is CAGTGIWNSPLHF. CDR3 in DNA: TGTGCCGGGACAGGGATATGGAATTCACCCCTCCACTTT.